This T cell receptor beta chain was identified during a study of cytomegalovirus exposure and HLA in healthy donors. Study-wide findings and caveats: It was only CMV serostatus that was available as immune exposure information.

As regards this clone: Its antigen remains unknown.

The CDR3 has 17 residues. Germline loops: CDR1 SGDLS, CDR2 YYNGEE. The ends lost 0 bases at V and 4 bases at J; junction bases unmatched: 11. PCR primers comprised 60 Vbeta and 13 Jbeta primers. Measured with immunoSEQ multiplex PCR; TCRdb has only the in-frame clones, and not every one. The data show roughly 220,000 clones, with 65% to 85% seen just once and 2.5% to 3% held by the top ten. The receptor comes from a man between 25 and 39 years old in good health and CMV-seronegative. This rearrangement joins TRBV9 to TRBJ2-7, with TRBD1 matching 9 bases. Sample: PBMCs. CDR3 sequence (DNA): TGTGCCAGCAGCGTAGGAGTCTCGGGACAGGGTGTATACGAGCAGTACTTC. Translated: CASSVGVSGQGVYEQYF.